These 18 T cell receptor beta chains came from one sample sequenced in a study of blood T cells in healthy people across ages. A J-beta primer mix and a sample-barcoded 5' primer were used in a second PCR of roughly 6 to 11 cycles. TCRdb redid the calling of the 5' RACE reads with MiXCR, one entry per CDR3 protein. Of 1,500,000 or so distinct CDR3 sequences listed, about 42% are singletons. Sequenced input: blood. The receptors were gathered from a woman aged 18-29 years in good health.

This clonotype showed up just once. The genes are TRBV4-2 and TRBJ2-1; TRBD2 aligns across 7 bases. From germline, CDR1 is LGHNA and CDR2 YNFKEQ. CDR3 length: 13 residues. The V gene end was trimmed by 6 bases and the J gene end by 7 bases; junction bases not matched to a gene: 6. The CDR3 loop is CASRASGLNEQFF. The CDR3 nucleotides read TGTGCCAGCAGGGCTAGCGGTCTGAATGAGCAGTTCTTC.

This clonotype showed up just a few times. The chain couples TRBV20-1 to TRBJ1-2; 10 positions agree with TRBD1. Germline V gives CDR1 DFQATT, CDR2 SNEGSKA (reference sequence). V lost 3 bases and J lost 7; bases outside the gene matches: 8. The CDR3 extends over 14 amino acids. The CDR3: CSASRDRGQGGYTF. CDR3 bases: TGCAGTGCTAGCCGAGACAGGGGGCAGGGTGGCTACACCTTC.

CDR3 in amino acids: CASSYLAGGTGELFF. CDR3 sequence (DNA): TGTGCCAGCAGTTACCTAGCGGGAGGTACCGGGGAGCTGTTTTTT. The chain recombines TRBV6-6 with TRBJ2-2; 11 nucleotides agree with TRBD2. Germline V CDR1 and CDR2: MNHNY, SVGAGI (reference sequence). This CDR3 is built from 15 residues. V trimming: 2 bases; J trimming: 5 bases; junction bases outside the gene matches: 1.

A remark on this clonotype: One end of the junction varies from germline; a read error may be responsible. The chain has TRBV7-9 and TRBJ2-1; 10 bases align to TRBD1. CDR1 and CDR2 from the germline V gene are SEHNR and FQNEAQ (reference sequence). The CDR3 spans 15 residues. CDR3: CARSEGQGIYNEQFF. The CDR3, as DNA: TGTGCCCGCAGCGAGGGACAGGGGATCTACAATGAGCAGTTCTTC. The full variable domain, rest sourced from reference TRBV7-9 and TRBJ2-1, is DTGVSQNPRHKITKRGQNVTFRCDPISEHNRLYWYRQTLGQGPEFLTYFQNEAQLEKSRLLSDRFSAERPKGSFSTLEIQRTEQGDSAMYLCARSEGQGIYNEQFFGPGTRLTVL.

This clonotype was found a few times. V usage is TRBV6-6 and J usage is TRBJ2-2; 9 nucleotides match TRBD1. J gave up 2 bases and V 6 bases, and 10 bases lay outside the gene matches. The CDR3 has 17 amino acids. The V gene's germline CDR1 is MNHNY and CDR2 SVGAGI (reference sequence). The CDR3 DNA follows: TGTGCCAGCAGACTGAGACCGGGACAGGGTAACACCGGGGAGCTGTTTTTT. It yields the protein CASRLRPGQGNTGELFF.

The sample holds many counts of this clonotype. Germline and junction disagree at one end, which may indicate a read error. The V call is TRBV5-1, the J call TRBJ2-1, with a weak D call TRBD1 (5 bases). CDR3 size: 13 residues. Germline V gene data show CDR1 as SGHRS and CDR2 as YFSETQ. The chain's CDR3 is CASSVDSYNEQFF. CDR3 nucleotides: TGTGCCAGCAGCGTAGACAGCTACAATGAGCAGTTCTTC.

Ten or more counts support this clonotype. CDR3 DNA: TGTGCCAGCAGCCCCCCACTTGGCACAGATACGCAGTATTTT. It yields the protein CASSPPLGTDTQYF. The chain employs TRBV12-3 or TRBV12-4 and TRBJ2-3; D not certain. Trimming took 6 bases from V and 1 from J, leaving 11 bases between them. CDR3 length: 14 residues.

CDR3 coding DNA: TGTGCCAGCAGCTTATACCAGGTAGCCGGGGCCAACGTCCTGACTTTC. Translating gives CASSLYQVAGANVLTF. The chain recombines TRBV7-9 with TRBJ2-6, with D unclear. CDR1 and CDR2 from the germline V gene are SEHNR and FQNEAQ (reference sequence). V was cut by 2 bases and J by 4 bases, with 12 bases left in between. This CDR3 has 16 residues.

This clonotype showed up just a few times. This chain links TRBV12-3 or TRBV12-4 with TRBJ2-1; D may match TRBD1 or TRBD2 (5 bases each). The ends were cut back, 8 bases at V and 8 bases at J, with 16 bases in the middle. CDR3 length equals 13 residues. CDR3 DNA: TGTGCCAGCCTCCGGGGATGGGGCGATGAGCAGTTCTTC. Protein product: CASLRGWGDEQFF.

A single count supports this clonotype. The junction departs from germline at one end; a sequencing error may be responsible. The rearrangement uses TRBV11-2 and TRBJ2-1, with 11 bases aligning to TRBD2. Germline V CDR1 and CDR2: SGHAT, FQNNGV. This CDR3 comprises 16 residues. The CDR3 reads CASSLLAGGSYSEQFF. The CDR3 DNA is TGTGCCAGCAGCTTACTAGCGGGGGGATCCTACAGTGAGCAGTTCTTC. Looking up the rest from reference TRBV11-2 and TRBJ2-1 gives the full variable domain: EAGVAQSPRYKIIEKRQSVAFWCNPISGHATLYWYQQILGQGPKLLIQFQNNGVVDDSQLPKDRFSAERLKGVDSTLKIQPAKLEDSAVYLCASSLLAGGSYSEQFFGPGTRLTVL.

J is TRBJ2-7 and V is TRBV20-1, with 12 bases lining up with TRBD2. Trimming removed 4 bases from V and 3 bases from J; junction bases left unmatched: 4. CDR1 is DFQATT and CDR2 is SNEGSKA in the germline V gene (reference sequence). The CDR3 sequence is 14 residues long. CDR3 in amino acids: CSAISLAGGYEQYF. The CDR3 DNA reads TGCAGTGCTATATCACTAGCGGGGGGCTACGAGCAGTACTTC.

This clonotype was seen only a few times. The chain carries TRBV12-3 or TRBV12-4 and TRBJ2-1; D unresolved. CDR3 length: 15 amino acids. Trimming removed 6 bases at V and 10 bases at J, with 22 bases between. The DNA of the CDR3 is TGTGCCAGCAGCCCCCCGAGAAGCGCCAAAGGGGAGCAGTTCTTC. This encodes CASSPPRSAKGEQFF.

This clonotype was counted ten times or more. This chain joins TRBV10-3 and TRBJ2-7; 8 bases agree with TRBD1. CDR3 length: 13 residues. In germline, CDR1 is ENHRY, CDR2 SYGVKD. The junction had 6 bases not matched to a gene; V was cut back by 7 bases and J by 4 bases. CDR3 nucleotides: TGTGCCATCAAAGGACAGGGACTTTACGAGCAGTACTTC. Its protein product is CAIKGQGLYEQYF.

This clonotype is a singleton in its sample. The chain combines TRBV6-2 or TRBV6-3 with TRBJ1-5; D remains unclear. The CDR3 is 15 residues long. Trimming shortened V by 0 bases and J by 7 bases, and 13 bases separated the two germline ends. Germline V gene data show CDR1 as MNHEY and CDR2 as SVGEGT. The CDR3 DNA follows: TGTGCCAGCAGTTACTCCGGAACTACGGGGCAGCCCCAGCATTTT. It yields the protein CASSYSGTTGQPQHF.

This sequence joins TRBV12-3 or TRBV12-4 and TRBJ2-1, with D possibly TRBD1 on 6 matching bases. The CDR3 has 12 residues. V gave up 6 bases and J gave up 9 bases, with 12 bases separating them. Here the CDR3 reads CASSRTGSEQFF. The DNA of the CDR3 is TGTGCCAGCAGCCGAACAGGGAGTGAGCAGTTCTTC.

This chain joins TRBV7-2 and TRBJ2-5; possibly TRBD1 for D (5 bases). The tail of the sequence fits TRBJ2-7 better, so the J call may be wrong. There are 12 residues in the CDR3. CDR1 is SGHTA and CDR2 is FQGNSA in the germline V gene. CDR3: CASSRSRGEQYF. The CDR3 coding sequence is TGTGCCAGCAGCCGTTCTAGGGGCGAGCAGTACTTC.

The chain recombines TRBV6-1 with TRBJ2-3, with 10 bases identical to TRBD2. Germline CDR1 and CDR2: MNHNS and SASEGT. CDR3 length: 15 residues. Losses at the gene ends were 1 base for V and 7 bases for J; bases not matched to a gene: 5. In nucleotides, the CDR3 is TGTGCCAGCAGTGAAGGGAGCGGGGGGGCGTATACGCAGTATTTT. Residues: CASSEGSGGAYTQYF.

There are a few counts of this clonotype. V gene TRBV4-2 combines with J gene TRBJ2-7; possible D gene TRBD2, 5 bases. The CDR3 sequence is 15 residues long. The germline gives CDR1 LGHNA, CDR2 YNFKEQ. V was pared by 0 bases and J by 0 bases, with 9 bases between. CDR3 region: CASSQEEDFSYEQYF. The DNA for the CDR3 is TGTGCCAGCAGCCAAGAGGAGGACTTCTCCTACGAGCAGTACTTC.